These T cell receptor beta chains were read from a single sample in a study of cytomegalovirus exposure and HLA in healthy donors. Only in-frame clones appear in the TCRdb table, and some are missing; sequencing was by immunoSEQ multiplex PCR. The data hold about 58,000 clones, with 90% observed a single time. The sequenced sample consisted of PBMCs. These receptor sequences come from a man aged 18 to 30 in good health and CMV-seronegative. The CDR3 runs from the conserved cysteine through the conserved F or W. D genes are given only for firm matches. Size values are once, few and many counts, or a class for expanded clones, and some rows have none.

j_call,v_call,d_call,clone_size,cdr3_aa,cdr3_nt
TRBJ1-1,TRBV6-5,NA,NA,CATRDWNTEAFF,TGTGCCACCCGGGATTGGAACACTGAAGCTTTCTTT
TRBJ1-2,TRBV13,NA,NA,CASSQGKGLDGYTF,TGTGCCAGCAGCCAGGGAAAGGGGTTGGATGGCTACACCTTC
TRBJ2-1,TRBV2,NA,NA,CASSEVGHNEQFF,TGTGCCAGCAGTGAGGTTGGGCACAATGAGCAGTTCTTC
TRBJ1-5,TRBV28,NA,few,CASSLYVRQSNQPQHF,TGTGCCAGCAGTTTATACGTCAGGCAGAGCAATCAGCCCCAGCATTTT
TRBJ2-1,TRBV5-1,NA,NA,CASSKQAAYYNEQFF,TGCGCCAGCAGCAAACAAGCGGCCTACTACAATGAGCAGTTCTTC
TRBJ2-1,TRBV19,NA,few,CASSPLSYNEQFF,TGTGCCAGTAGCCCACTAAGTTACAATGAGCAGTTCTTC
TRBJ2-3,TRBV28,NA,once,CASRAGTATDTQYF,TGTGCCAGCAGGGCTGGGACTGCCACAGATACGCAGTATTTT
TRBJ2-7,TRBV19,TRBD2,NA,CASSPGAGVTYEQYF,TGTGCCAGTAGTCCCGGGGCGGGAGTTACGTACGAGCAGTACTTC
TRBJ2-7,TRBV5-6,TRBD2,NA,CASSLVAGSPYEQYF,TGTGCCAGCAGCTTGGTAGCGGGGTCCCCCTACGAGCAGTACTTC
TRBJ2-2,TRBV11-1,NA,NA,CASSLAGAGELFF,TGTGCCAGCAGCTTAGCCGGGGCCGGGGAGCTGTTTTTT
TRBJ2-1,TRBV7-9,TRBD1,once,CASSPGTGSLYNEQFF,TGTGCCAGCAGCCCGGGGACAGGCTCACTTTACAATGAGCAGTTCTTC
TRBJ1-1,TRBV19,NA,NA,CASSIGQGHGTEAFF,TGTGCCAGTAGTATAGGGCAGGGGCACGGCACTGAAGCTTTCTTT
TRBJ1-5,TRBV5-8,NA,NA,CASSSKTGYLGQPQHF,TGTGCCAGCAGCTCCAAAACAGGGTACTTGGGTCAGCCCCAGCATTTT
TRBJ2-1,TRBV7-3,TRBD2,NA,CASSFGLAGGNEQFF,TGTGCCAGCAGCTTCGGACTAGCGGGAGGGAATGAGCAGTTCTTC
TRBJ2-7,TRBV28,NA,few,CASSLSQGGYEQYF,TGTGCCAGCAGTTTATCGCAGGGTGGCTACGAGCAGTACTTC
TRBJ1-1,TRBV9,TRBD1,NA,CASSPGQVRGTEAFF,TGTGCCAGCAGCCCCGGACAGGTCAGGGGCACTGAAGCTTTCTTT
TRBJ1-2,TRBV6-1,NA,NA,CASSEAGGNYGYTF,TGTGCCAGCAGTGAAGCGGGGGGAAACTATGGCTACACCTTC
TRBJ1-5,TRBV28,NA,NA,CASSLGPYQPQHF,TGTGCCAGCAGTTTAGGGCCGTATCAGCCCCAGCATTTT
TRBJ2-1,TRBV28,TRBD1,NA,CASRSRDRDYNEQFF,TGTGCCAGCAGGAGCCGGGACAGAGACTACAATGAGCAGTTCTTC
TRBJ2-7,TRBV19,NA,NA,CASSPVRGYEQYF,TGTGCCAGTAGTCCCGTTCGGGGATACGAGCAGTACTTC
TRBJ1-2,TRBV9,NA,NA,CASSVDTNYGYTF,TGTGCCAGCAGCGTAGATACTAACTATGGCTACACCTTC
TRBJ1-5,TRBV28,NA,NA,CASRGVSNQPQHF,TGTGCCAGCCGGGGGGTAAGCAATCAGCCCCAGCATTTT
TRBJ1-5,TRBV5-4,NA,once,CASSLEKGPDGGSNQPQHF,TGTGCCAGCAGCTTGGAAAAGGGGCCGGACGGAGGGAGCAATCAGCCCCAGCATTTT
TRBJ1-3,TRBV15,TRBD1,NA,CATSGDDRVGNTIYF,TGTGCCACCAGCGGCGACGACAGGGTTGGAAACACCATATATTTT
TRBJ1-5,TRBV5-6,NA,NA,CASSLDGSYSNQPQHF,TGTGCCAGCAGCTTGGATGGCTCGTATAGCAATCAGCCCCAGCATTTT
TRBJ2-7,TRBV5-1,NA,NA,CASSSDSSLQQYF,TGCGCCAGCAGCTCGGACTCCTCTTTGCAGCAGTACTTC
TRBJ2-3,TRBV28,TRBD2,NA,CASSFGVTGTSGFPRPDTDTQYF,TGTGCCAGCAGTTTTGGAGTTACCGGGACTAGCGGGTTCCCACGCCCGGACACAGATACGCAGTATTTT
TRBJ2-5,TRBV7-7,TRBD2,NA,CASSYGTSGQETQYF,TGTGCTAGCAGCTATGGGACTAGCGGCCAAGAGACCCAGTACTTC
TRBJ1-1,TRBV7-8,TRBD1,NA,CASSSGQGVNTEAFF,TGTGCCAGCAGCTCCGGACAGGGGGTGAACACTGAAGCTTTCTTT
TRBJ2-7,TRBV27,TRBD2,NA,CASSLSGSYREQYF,TGTGCCAGCAGTCTTAGCGGGAGTTATCGCGAGCAGTACTTC
TRBJ2-7,TRBV10-3,TRBD1,NA,CATLQGAAYEQYF,TGTGCCACGTTACAGGGGGCGGCCTACGAGCAGTACTTC
TRBJ2-3,TRBV7-6,TRBD2,NA,CASSELAGVADTQYF,TGTGCCAGCAGCGAACTAGCGGGAGTCGCAGATACGCAGTATTTT
TRBJ2-7,TRBV5-1,NA,NA,CATFGEAVSYEQYF,TGCGCCACCTTTGGGGAGGCTGTCTCCTACGAGCAGTACTTC